The sequence of this TCR beta chain was determined in a study of shared clonotypes between healthy human individuals. Across the study: Used for every donor were three CD4 naive, three CD4 memory, two CD8 naive and one CD8 memory plate. Study-level points and caveats: Around 4.9% of naive CD4 clonotypes were shared across a handful of donors. Generation probabilities were higher for clonotypes shared across all four sorted-subset donors than for unshared ones.

V gave up 3 bases and J gave up 5 bases; unmatched junction bases: 15. CDR3 length: 18 amino acids. The V gene's germline CDR1 is WNHNN and CDR2 SYGVQD (reference sequence). A word on this clone: Its antigen is not identified.

Several immunoSEQ plates received, in even portions, the genomic DNA of each subset. Here immunoSEQ multiplex PCR was the method, and the copy in TCRdb shows in-frame clones only, minus some. The data show more than 2,000,000 clones, more than 85% seen once. The sequencing sample was made of naive CD4+ T cells from PBMCs. Subset: CD45RA+ positively selected. The sequence came from a man aged 18 to 35 in good health. Some clones in this sample may be carry-over from other donors' samples. The V call is TRBV10-1, the J call TRBJ2-3; 9 bases map to TRBD1. CDR3 loop: CASSDVQDRGGEKDTQYF. The CDR3 DNA sequence: TGCGCCAGCAGTGATGTCCAGGACAGGGGAGGAGAGAAAGATACGCAGTATTTT.